The 14 T cell receptor beta chains reported below all come from one sample, sequenced in a study of OX40 agonist ivuxolimab in advanced cancers. The repertoire was sequenced with immunoSEQ multiplex PCR; TCRdb's copy has only in-frame clones and lacks some. The sample lists about 20,000 clones; roughly 80% were seen once. Sequenced material: CD4+ or CD8+ T cells sorted from blood, taken in a trial of the OX40 agonist ivuxolimab. The receptors derive from an adult with an advanced solid tumor such as melanoma, head and neck, liver or kidney cancer.

The chain combines TRBV7-3 with TRBJ1-2, with no clear D. The CDR3 covers 15 residues. Trimming removed 5 bases at V and 5 bases at J, with 18 bases between. Germline lookup yields CDR1 SGHTA and CDR2 FQGTGA. The CDR3 bases are TGTGCCAGCAGCCCCGACACGTCGAACCCATATGGCTACACCTTC. Protein: CASSPDTSNPYGYTF.

The chain uses TRBV5-4 and TRBJ2-7; 15 bases are shared with TRBD2. This CDR3 region has 16 residues. Losses at the gene ends were 3 bases for V and 7 bases for J; bases not matched to a gene: 8. Looked up from germline, CDR1 is SGHNT and CDR2 is YYREEE (reference sequence). The CDR3 DNA sequence: TGTGCCAGCAGCTCCGGACTAGCGGGGGGGCTGAGGGAGCAGTACTTC. Translating gives CASSSGLAGGLREQYF.

CDR3 protein: CASSEVTSSTDTQYF. For the CDR3, the DNA is TGTGCCAGCAGTGAGGTGACGTCTAGCACAGATACGCAGTATTTT. The V gene is TRBV2, the J gene TRBJ2-3; D unclear. Trimming left V 3 bases short and J 0 bases short, with 10 bases between. The CDR3 sequence is 15 residues long. In germline, CDR1 is SNHLY, CDR2 FYNNEI.

V usage is TRBV10-1 and J usage is TRBJ1-4; D perhaps matches TRBD1 (5 bases). Trimming cost V 2 bases and J 2 bases, with 15 bases left between them. Germline V gene sequence: CDR1 WNHNN, CDR2 SYGVQD (reference sequence). The CDR3 loop spans 17 amino acids. The CDR3: CASSEGRGRETNEKLFF. The CDR3 nucleotides read TGCGCCAGCAGTGAGGGGAGGGGACGTGAGACTAATGAAAAACTGTTTTTT.

The V and J genes are TRBV6-1 and TRBJ1-2, with TRBD1 matching over 7 bases. Germline CDR1 MNHNS, CDR2 SASEGT. V dropped 4 bases and J dropped 4; count of bases not matched to a gene: 6. The CDR3 sequence is 14 residues long. The CDR3 spells CASSGPDRVYGYTF. The CDR3 coding sequence is TGTGCCAGCAGTGGCCCCGACAGGGTCTATGGCTACACCTTC.

By share, this clone counts as large. The rearrangement links TRBV19 to TRBJ1-3, with unresolved D. From germline, CDR1 is LNHDA and CDR2 SQIVND (reference sequence). The CDR3 length is 15 residues. Trimming took 3 bases from V and 0 from J, leaving 9 bases between them. In DNA form, the CDR3 reads TGTGCCAGTAGTATGGACTTCGACTCTGGAAACACCATATATTTT. Amino acid sequence: CASSMDFDSGNTIYF.

This chain joins TRBV4-1 and TRBJ1-4; TRBD1 might be the D (5 bases). In germline, CDR1 is MGHRA, CDR2 YSYEKL. This CDR3 has 15 residues. The germline V and J ends were trimmed by 8 bases and 3 bases, with 16 bases remaining between them. The CDR3 protein is CASGSDRGANEKLFF. The CDR3 DNA reads as TGCGCCAGCGGTTCTGATCGGGGGGCTAATGAAAAACTGTTTTTT.

The chain uses TRBV27 and TRBJ2-7, with 10 bases lining up with TRBD1. J gave up 2 bases and V 7 bases, and 8 bases lay outside the gene matches. Germline values: CDR1 MNHEY, CDR2 SMNVEV (reference sequence). This CDR3 region has 15 residues. The CDR3 DNA reads TGTGCCAGCACATGGTTGGGGACAGGGGCCTACGAGCAGTACTTC. Translated, it gives CASTWLGTGAYEQYF.

The gene calls are TRBV19 and TRBJ1-1; TRBD1 is a possible D gene (5 bases). V was shortened by 2 bases and J by 3 bases, with 16 bases between the two germline ends. The CDR3 has 16 residues. Per germline, CDR1 LNHDA and CDR2 SQIVND (reference sequence). The CDR3 bases are TGTGCCAGTAGTATAAATTTAGGTATCAGGGACACTGAAGCTTTCTTT. Encoded protein: CASSINLGIRDTEAFF.

This clone has a single count. The genes are TRBV4-1 and TRBJ2-1; 9 bases align to TRBD2. V lost 4 bases and J lost 8; bases outside the gene matches: 12. The germline V gene has CDR1 MGHRA and CDR2 YSYEKL. The CDR3 is made up of 16 amino acids. CDR3 bases: TGCGCCAGCAGCCCCGACGGGACTAGCCGTCTCGATGAGCAGTTCTTC. This encodes CASSPDGTSRLDEQFF.

This chain links TRBV5-5 with TRBJ1-1; no clear D gene. Germline assignment: CDR1 SGHKS and CDR2 YYEKEE (reference sequence). CDR3 length equals 15 residues. Trimming stripped 4 bases from V and 1 base from J, with 14 bases between. CDR3 residues: CASSRLTDSNTEAFF. CDR3 nucleotide sequence: TGTGCCAGCAGCCGACTAACAGATTCGAACACTGAAGCTTTCTTT.

Here the CDR3 DNA reads TGCGCCAGCAGCCCCGAGAAAGGGTATGGCTACACCTTC. As protein: CASSPEKGYGYTF. The chain joins TRBV4-3 to TRBJ1-2, with unresolved D. V lost 4 bases and J lost 5, with 11 bases in between. This CDR3 has 13 amino acids. Germline CDR1 reads LGHNA; CDR2 reads YSLEER.

This clone was observed a handful of times. The chain couples TRBV7-9 to TRBJ2-7; the D gene is possibly TRBD2 (6 bases). V was trimmed by 10 bases and J by 5 bases, leaving 15 bases between them. The germline CDR1 and CDR2 sequences are SEHNR and FQNEAQ (reference sequence). The CDR3 sequence is 12 residues long. Here the CDR3 DNA reads TGTGCCACCACCTTGCGGGGTCACGAGCAGTACTTC. The encoded protein is CATTLRGHEQYF.

The sample holds a few counts of this clone. CDR3 in amino acids: CASSQVEFSEAFF. Written as DNA, the CDR3 is TGCGCCAGCAGCCAAGTTGAGTTCTCTGAAGCTTTCTTT. J is TRBJ1-1 and V is TRBV4-1; D not certain. The V end was cut by 1 base, the J end by 6 bases, with 9 bases between. The V gene's germline CDR1 is MGHRA and CDR2 YSYEKL. The CDR3 covers 13 residues.